The next 8 T cell receptor beta chains were all read from a single sample in a study of blood T cell repertoires in COVID-19. Profiling relied on immunoSEQ multiplex PCR, and the TCRdb table lists in-frame clones only, not all of them. The table has about 210,000 clones, more than 85% seen once. Source material: peripheral blood. These receptor sequences come from a man aged 40-50 years with acute or convalescent COVID-19.

Only one count was recorded for this clone. The chain combines TRBV5-4 with TRBJ1-5, with D possibly TRBD1 on 6 matching bases. Germline lookup yields CDR1 SGHNT and CDR2 YYREEE (reference sequence). The CDR3 has 15 amino acids. The V end lost 4 bases, the J end lost 4 bases, and 15 bases lay between the germline ends. The DNA for the CDR3 is TGTGCCAGCAGCCTATGGGGGGGACAAAATCAGCCCCAGCATTTT. Protein product: CASSLWGGQNQPQHF.

This chain links TRBV12-3 or TRBV12-4 with TRBJ1-1; D remains unclear. Trimming cost V 8 bases and J 0 bases, with 10 bases left between them. The CDR3 loop spans 13 amino acids. Here the CDR3 reads CASLPGLNTEAFF. CDR3 bases: TGTGCCAGCCTCCCAGGCTTGAACACTGAAGCTTTCTTT.

The V call is TRBV18, the J call TRBJ1-1; 7 positions match TRBD1. The J segment lost 4 bases and the V segment lost 4 bases, leaving 9 bases of the junction unmatched. The CDR3 has 15 amino acids. Germline V gene lookup returns CDR1 KGHSH and CDR2 LQKENI. This CDR3 reads CASSLAGGQSTEAFF. The DNA of the CDR3 is TGTGCCAGCTCACTTGCAGGGGGACAAAGCACTGAAGCTTTCTTT.

The chain carries TRBV6-6 and TRBJ1-2, with D maybe TRBD1 (5 bases). Trimming left V 3 bases short and J 7 bases short, with 6 bases between. The CDR3 consists of 11 residues. Germline assignment: CDR1 MNHNY and CDR2 SVGAGI (reference sequence). This CDR3 is CASSYQGGYTF. The CDR3 DNA follows: TGTGCCAGCAGTTATCAGGGTGGCTACACCTTC.

This chain uses TRBV6-5 with TRBJ1-1; TRBD1 might be the D (5 bases). The germline gives CDR1 MNHEY, CDR2 SVGAGI. The ends were cut back, 3 bases at V and 2 bases at J, with 13 bases in the middle. The CDR3 runs 15 residues. The CDR3 region has the DNA TGTGCCAGCAGTTATTCTTCAAGGGGTAACACTGAAGCTTTCTTT. Its translation is CASSYSSRGNTEAFF.

The V gene is TRBV7-3, the J gene TRBJ2-1; 8 nucleotides agree with TRBD2. The CDR3 loop spans 15 amino acids. CDR1 and CDR2 (germline): SGHTA, FQGTGA. The V and J ends lost 2 bases and 5 bases, in that order; junction bases with no gene match: 5. The CDR3 nucleotides are TGTGCCAGCAGCTTAGGGCTAGCGGGTAACAATGAGCAGTTCTTC. Protein product: CASSLGLAGNNEQFF.

The chain employs TRBV14 and TRBJ2-6; D might be TRBD2 (5 bases). The CDR3 has 18 amino acids. The germline V and J ends were trimmed by 0 bases and 0 bases, with 12 bases remaining between them. Germline V lookup: CDR1 SGHDN, CDR2 FVKESK. CDR3 amino acids: CASSQDWAGVSGANVLTF. Written as DNA, the CDR3 is TGTGCCAGCAGCCAAGATTGGGCCGGGGTCTCTGGGGCCAACGTCCTGACTTTC.

The chain uses TRBV19 and TRBJ1-2; D perhaps matches TRBD1 (5 bases). The CDR3 length is 15 residues. Germline V gene sequence: CDR1 LNHDA, CDR2 SQIVND (reference sequence). V lost 3 bases and J lost 8, with 19 bases in between. In DNA form, the CDR3 reads TGTGCCAGTAGTATCGCTGCAGGGAGGGAGAGGGGCTACACCTTC. Protein sequence: CASSIAAGRERGYTF. Drawing the rest from reference TRBV19 and TRBJ1-2, the complete variable domain is DGGITQSPKYLFRKEGQNVTLSCEQNLNHDAMYWYRQDPGQGLRLIYYSQIVNDFQKGDIAEGYSVSREKKESFPLTVTSAQKNPTAFYLCASSIAAGRERGYTFGSGTRLTVV.